This T cell receptor (beta chain) was captured in a study of blood T cell repertoires in COVID-19. At the level of the study: Acute and convalescent COVID-19 samples came from the United States, Italy and Spain.

How the authors handled the data: Amplification of reference gene primers provided the estimated nucleated cell counts. TCRdb's copy holds only in-frame clones and misses some; the assay was immunoSEQ multiplex PCR. The V and J calls and clone size are taken from that table; D and trimming were inferred from the DNA. The profile shows about 270,000 clones, more than 70% of them singletons. CDR3 length equals 16 residues. V was trimmed by 2 bases and J by 3 bases, leaving 16 bases between them. Germline CDR1 LNHNV, CDR2 YYDKDF (reference sequence). The rearrangement links TRBV15 to TRBJ1-2; D is ambiguous. The receptor comes from a woman aged 80 or over with COVID-19, enrolled during active disease. The specimen sequenced was peripheral blood. Here the CDR3 reads CATSRTPDGLYYGYTF. The CDR3 region has the DNA TGTGCCACCAGCAGAACACCAGACGGACTATACTATGGCTACACCTTC.